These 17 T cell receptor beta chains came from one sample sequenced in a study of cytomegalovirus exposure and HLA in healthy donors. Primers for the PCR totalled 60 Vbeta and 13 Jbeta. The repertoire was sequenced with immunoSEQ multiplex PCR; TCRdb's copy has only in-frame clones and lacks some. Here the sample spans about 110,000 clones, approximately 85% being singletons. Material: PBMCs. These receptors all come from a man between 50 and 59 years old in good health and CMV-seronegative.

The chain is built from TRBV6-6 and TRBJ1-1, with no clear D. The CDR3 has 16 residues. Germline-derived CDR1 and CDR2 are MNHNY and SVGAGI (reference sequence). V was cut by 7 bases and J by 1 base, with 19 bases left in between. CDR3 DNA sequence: TGTGCCAGCATCCCGGGAGAGTTCACCCCGAACACTGAAGCTTTCTTT. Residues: CASIPGEFTPNTEAFF.

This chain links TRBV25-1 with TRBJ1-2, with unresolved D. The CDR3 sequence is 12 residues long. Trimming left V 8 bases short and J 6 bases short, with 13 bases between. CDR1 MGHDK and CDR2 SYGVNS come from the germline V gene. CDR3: CASSAGRHGYTF. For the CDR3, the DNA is TGTGCCAGCTCAGCGGGTCGGCATGGCTACACCTTC.

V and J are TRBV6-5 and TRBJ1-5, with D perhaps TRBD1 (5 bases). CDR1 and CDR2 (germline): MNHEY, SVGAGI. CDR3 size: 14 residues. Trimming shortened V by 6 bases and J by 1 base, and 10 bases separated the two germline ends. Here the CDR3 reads CASSLGRSNQPQHF. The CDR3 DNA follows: TGTGCCAGCAGCTTGGGGCGGAGCAATCAGCCCCAGCATTTT.

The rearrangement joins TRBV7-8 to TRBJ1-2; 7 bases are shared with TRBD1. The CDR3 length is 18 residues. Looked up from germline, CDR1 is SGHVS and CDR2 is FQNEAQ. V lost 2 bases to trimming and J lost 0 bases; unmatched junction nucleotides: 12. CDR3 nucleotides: TGTGCCAGCAGCTTACCTACCGGGACAGAGTTTACTAACTATGGCTACACCTTC. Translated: CASSLPTGTEFTNYGYTF.

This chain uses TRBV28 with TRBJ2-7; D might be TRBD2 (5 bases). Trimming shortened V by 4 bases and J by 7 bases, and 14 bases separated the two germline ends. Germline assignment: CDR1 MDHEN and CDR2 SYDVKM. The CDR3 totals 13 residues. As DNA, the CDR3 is TGTGCCAGCAGTTCCCCCCGACCGGGGGAGCAGTACGTC. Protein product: CASSSPRPGEQYV.

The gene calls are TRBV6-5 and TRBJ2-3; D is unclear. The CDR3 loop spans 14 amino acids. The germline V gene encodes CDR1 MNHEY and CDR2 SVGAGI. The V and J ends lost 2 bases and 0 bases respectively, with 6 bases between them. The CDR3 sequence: CASSYLASTDTQYF. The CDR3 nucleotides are TGTGCCAGCAGTTACCTGGCCAGCACAGATACGCAGTATTTT.

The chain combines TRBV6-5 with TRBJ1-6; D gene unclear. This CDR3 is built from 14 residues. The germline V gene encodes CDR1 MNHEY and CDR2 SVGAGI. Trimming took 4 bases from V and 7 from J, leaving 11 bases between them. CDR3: CASSSLAENSPLHF. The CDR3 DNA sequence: TGTGCCAGCAGTTCCCTCGCGGAGAATTCACCCCTCCACTTT.

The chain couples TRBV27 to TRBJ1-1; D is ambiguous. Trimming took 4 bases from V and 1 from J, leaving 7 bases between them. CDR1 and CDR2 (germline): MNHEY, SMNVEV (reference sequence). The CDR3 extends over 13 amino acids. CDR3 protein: CASSYGENTEAFF. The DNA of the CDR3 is TGTGCCAGCAGTTATGGAGAGAACACTGAAGCTTTCTTT.

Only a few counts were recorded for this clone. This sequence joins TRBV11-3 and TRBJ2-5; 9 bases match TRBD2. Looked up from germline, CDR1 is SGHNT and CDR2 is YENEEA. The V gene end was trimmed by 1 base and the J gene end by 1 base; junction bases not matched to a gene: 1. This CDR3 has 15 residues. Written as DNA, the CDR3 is TGTGCCAGCAGCTTAGGAGCGGGAGGCCAAGAGACCCAGTACTTC. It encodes CASSLGAGGQETQYF.

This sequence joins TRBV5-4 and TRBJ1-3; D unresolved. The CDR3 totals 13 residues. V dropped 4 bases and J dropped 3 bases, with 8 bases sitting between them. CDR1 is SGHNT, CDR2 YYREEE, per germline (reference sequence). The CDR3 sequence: CASSPRGGNTIYF. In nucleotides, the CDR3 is TGTGCCAGCAGCCCTCGGGGTGGAAACACCATATATTTT.

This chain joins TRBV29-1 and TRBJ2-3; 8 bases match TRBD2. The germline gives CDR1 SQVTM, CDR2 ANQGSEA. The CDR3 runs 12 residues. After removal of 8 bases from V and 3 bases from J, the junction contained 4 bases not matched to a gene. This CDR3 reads CSLSGGTDTQYF. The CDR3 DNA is TGCAGCCTCAGCGGGGGAACAGATACGCAGTATTTT.

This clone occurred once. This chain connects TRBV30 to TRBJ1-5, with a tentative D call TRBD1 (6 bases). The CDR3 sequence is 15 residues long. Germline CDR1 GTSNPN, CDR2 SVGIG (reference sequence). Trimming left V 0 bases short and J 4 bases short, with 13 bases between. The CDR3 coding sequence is TGTGCCTGGAGTGTACGAGGGACACAGAATCAGCCCCAGCATTTT. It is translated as CAWSVRGTQNQPQHF.

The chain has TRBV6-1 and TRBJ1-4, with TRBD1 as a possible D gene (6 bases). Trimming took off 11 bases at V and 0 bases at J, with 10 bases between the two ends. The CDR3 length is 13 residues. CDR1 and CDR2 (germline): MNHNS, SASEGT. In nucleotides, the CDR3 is TGTGCCGGGGGGGGCCCAACTAATGAAAAACTGTTTTTT. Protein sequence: CAGGGPTNEKLFF.

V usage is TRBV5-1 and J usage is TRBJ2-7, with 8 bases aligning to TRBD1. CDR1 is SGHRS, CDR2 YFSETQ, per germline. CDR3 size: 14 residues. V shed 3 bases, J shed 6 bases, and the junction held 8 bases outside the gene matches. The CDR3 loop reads CASSSLDRAAEQYF. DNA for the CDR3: TGCGCCAGCAGCTCATTGGACAGGGCAGCCGAGCAGTACTTC.

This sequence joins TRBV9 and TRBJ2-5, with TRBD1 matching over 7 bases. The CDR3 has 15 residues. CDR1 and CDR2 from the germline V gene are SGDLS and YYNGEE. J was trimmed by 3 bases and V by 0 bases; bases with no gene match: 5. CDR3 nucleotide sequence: TGTGCCAGCAGCGTAGAGACAGGGTCAAAAGAGACCCAGTACTTC. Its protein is CASSVETGSKETQYF.

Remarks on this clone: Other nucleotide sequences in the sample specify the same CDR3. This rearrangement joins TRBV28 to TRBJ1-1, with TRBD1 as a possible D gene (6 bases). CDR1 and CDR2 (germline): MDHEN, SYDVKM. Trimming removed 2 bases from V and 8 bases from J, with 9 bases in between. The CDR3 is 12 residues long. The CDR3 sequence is CASSLRQVEAFF. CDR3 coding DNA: TGTGCCAGCAGTTTACGACAGGTCGAAGCTTTCTTT.

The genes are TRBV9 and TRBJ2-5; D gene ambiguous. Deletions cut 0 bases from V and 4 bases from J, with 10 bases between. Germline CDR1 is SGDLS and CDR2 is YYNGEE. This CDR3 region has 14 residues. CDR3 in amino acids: CASSVGYTSETQYF. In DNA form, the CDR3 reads TGTGCCAGCAGCGTAGGGTATACATCAGAGACCCAGTACTTC.